The TCR beta chain under discussion was sequenced for a study of molecular identifiers for immune sequencing clone quantification. Overall study results and limits: Beyond 20 RNA copies, clones held over 97% of effector molecules, compared with under 1% in naive cells.

For naive CD8 T cells, sorting used the CD8+CD4-CCR7+CD45RA+ phenotype. This clonotype appeared a few times. The antigen remains undetermined. Bulk libraries came from a prior protocol with listed TCR primers. TCRdb recomputed calls from the PCR reads with MiXCR, one row per CDR3 protein. Of under 600,000 distinct CDR3 sequences in the sample, roughly 23% were seen once. This TCR was recovered from a human donor in good health. Some libraries in this study had Jurkat cell RNA spiked in. The specimen sequenced was naive CD8+ T cells from blood, with Jurkat cell RNA spiked in. Regarding subset: FACS-sorted CD8+CD4-CCR7+CD45RA+ naive T cells.

The CDR3 DNA is TGTGCCAGCAGTTACCCGACAGGACGAACACTAGAAGCTTTCTTT. It translates to CASSYPTGRTLEAFF. The J gene is TRBJ1-1, the V gene TRBV28, with D maybe TRBD1 (6 bases). CDR3 length: 15 residues. Per germline, CDR1 MDHEN and CDR2 SYDVKM. Trimming stripped 4 bases from V and 8 bases from J, with 20 bases between.